The rows below give T cell receptor beta chains drawn from one sample of a study of CD8+CD57+ T cells in acquired aplastic anemia. MiXCR, run by TCRdb on the reads, gives a single entry per CDR3 protein. The data hold about 160,000 distinct CDR3 sequences, with 40% to 55% observed a single time. The sample consisted of sorted CD4+, CD8+, or CD8+CD57+ T cells (not recorded which) from PBMCs. All receptors come from a human donor with aplastic anemia. Both conserved end residues are part of each CDR3. The D gene is left open where the match is weak. Part of the rows lack a size; the others show once, few, many or a class for expanded clones.

D gene | J gene | V gene | CDR3 length | clone size | CDR3 protein | CDR3 DNA
. | TRBJ1-1 | TRBV29-1 | 12 | . | CSGGTIHAEAFF | TGCAGCGGGGGGACGATCCACGCTGAAGCTTTCTTT
TRBD1 | TRBJ1-1 | TRBV29-1 | 14 | many | CSARQQGSDTEAFF | TGCAGCGCCAGACAACAGGGGAGTGACACTGAAGCTTTCTTT
. | TRBJ2-1 | TRBV12-3/TRBV12-4 | 11 | many | CASRQYNEQFF | TGTGCCAGCAGACAATACAATGAGCAGTTCTTC
TRBD2 | TRBJ2-1 | TRBV6-5 | 15 | . | CASSYRLAGWNEQFF | TGTGCCAGCAGTTACCGGCTAGCGGGGTGGAATGAGCAGTTCTTC
TRBD1 | TRBJ2-7 | TRBV2 | 13 | once | CASRTGGGNEQYF | TGTGCCAGCCGGACAGGGGGGGGGAATGAGCAGTACTTC
. | TRBJ2-2 | TRBV20-1 | 10 | many | CSVQSGELFF | TGCAGTGTTCAGTCCGGGGAGCTGTTTTTT
. | TRBJ2-1 | TRBV2 | 13 | . | CASSGRANNEQFF | TGTGCCAGCAGTGGAAGGGCCAACAATGAGCAGTTCTTC
TRBD2 | TRBJ2-7 | TRBV10-3 | 14 | . | CASSIQLASYEQYF | TGTGCCAGTAGTATCCAACTAGCGAGCTACGAGCAGTACTTC
. | TRBJ2-1 | TRBV2 | 15 | . | CASSDWTTSPNEQFF | TGTGCCAGCAGTGACTGGACCACTAGTCCGAATGAGCAGTTCTTC
TRBD2 | TRBJ2-1 | TRBV9 | 15 | . | CASSARGGAGYEQFF | TGTGCCAGCAGCGCTCGCGGGGGGGCCGGCTATGAGCAGTTCTTC
TRBD2 | TRBJ2-2 | TRBV6-1 | 14 | many | CASSRDYSTGELFF | TGTGCCAGCAGCCGGGACTACAGCACCGGGGAGCTGTTTTTT
. | TRBJ2-7 | TRBV2 | 15 | few | CASSENFGSSYEQYF | TGTGCCAGCAGTGAAAATTTCGGGAGCTCCTACGAGCAGTACTTC
. | TRBJ1-6 | TRBV19 | 12 | . | CASNRDNSPLHF | TGTGCCAGTAACAGGGATAATTCACCCCTCCACTTT
TRBD1 | TRBJ2-5 | TRBV7-8 | 15 | . | CASSLMDRVVETQYF | TGTGCCAGCAGCTTAATGGACAGGGTTGTGGAGACCCAGTACTTC
. | TRBJ1-5 | TRBV19 | 17 | many | CASSIVFRTVSNQPQHF | TGTGCCAGTAGTATAGTGTTTAGGACAGTTAGCAATCAGCCCCAGCATTTT
. | TRBJ1-1 | TRBV15 | 16 | many | CATSRDLTPTGTEAFF | TGTGCCACCAGCAGAGATCTGACCCCAACCGGCACTGAAGCTTTCTTT
TRBD2 | TRBJ2-1 | TRBV9 | 15 | once | CASSVGLAGYNEQFF | TGTGCCAGCAGCGTTGGACTAGCGGGGTACAATGAGCAGTTCTTC
. | TRBJ2-7 | TRBV30 | 11 | many | CAWSVGGVQYF | TGTGCCTGGAGTGTAGGGGGGGTGCAGTACTTC
TRBD1 | TRBJ2-3 | TRBV20-1 | 13 | . | CSAQRQGRVETSF | TGCAGTGCTCAAAGACAGGGAAGGGTTGAGACGAGTTTT
. | TRBJ1-6 | TRBV20-1 | 15 | . | CSARDVQGLNSPLHF | TGCAGTGCTAGAGATGTGCAGGGTTTGAATTCACCCCTCCACTTT
. | TRBJ2-1 | TRBV6-4 | 14 | many | CASSDSWGNNEQFF | TGTGCCAGCAGTGACTCGTGGGGGAACAATGAGCAGTTCTTC
. | TRBJ2-1 | TRBV20-1 | 12 | . | CSARNNGAEQFF | TGCAGTGCTAGAAACAATGGCGCTGAGCAGTTCTTC
. | TRBJ1-1 | TRBV7-6 | 13 | . | CASSLNGGAEAFF | TGTGCCAGCAGCTTAAATGGGGGGGCTGAAGCTTTCTTT
. | TRBJ1-1 | TRBV28 | 11 | . | CASSLNWRAFF | TGTGCCAGCAGCTTGAATTGGAGAGCTTTCTTT
. | TRBJ2-7 | TRBV6-1 | 15 | . | CASSEGQPQIYEQYF | TGTGCCAGCAGTGAGGGACAACCCCAAATCTACGAGCAGTACTTC
. | TRBJ2-1 | TRBV2 | 14 | . | CASSVGALANEQFF | TGTGCCAGCAGTGTAGGGGCTTTGGCTAATGAGCAGTTCTTC
. | TRBJ1-2 | TRBV19 | 12 | . | CASSVRAYGYTF | TGTGCCAGTAGTGTGAGGGCGTATGGCTACACCTTC
. | TRBJ2-5 | TRBV29-1 | 10 | few | CSVVSAAQYF | TGCAGCGTTGTTTCTGCGGCCCAGTACTTC
. | TRBJ2-7 | TRBV12-3/TRBV12-4 | 14 | once | CASSFGGSHYEQYF | TGTGCCAGCAGTTTTGGGGGAAGCCACTACGAGCAGTACTTC
. | TRBJ2-1 | TRBV7-7 | 13 | . | CASSRTVYNEQFF | TGTGCCAGCAGCAGGACAGTGTACAATGAGCAGTTCTTC
. | TRBJ2-3 | TRBV7-3 | 15 | many | CASSFTGGPSDTQYF | TGTGCCAGCAGCTTTACTGGAGGGCCCTCAGATACGCAGTATTTT
. | TRBJ1-2 | TRBV19 | 13 | many | CATNSRGDYGYTF | TGTGCCACCAACTCAAGGGGGGACTATGGCTACACCTTC
. | TRBJ2-3 | TRBV20-1 | 15 | . | CSATSATASTDTQYF | TGCAGTGCTACTTCGGCGACAGCGAGCACAGATACGCAGTATTTT
. | TRBJ1-1 | TRBV15 | 12 | . | CATVKGNTEAFF | TGTGCCACCGTTAAGGGTAACACTGAAGCTTTCTTT
. | TRBJ1-2 | TRBV3-1 | 15 | . | CASSQEYGTNYGYTF | TGTGCCAGCAGCCAAGAGTACGGTACTAACTATGGCTACACCTTC
TRBD2 | TRBJ2-7 | TRBV20-1 | 12 | . | CSAHSGRREQYF | TGCAGTGCTCATAGCGGGAGGCGCGAGCAGTACTTC
TRBD1 | TRBJ1-4 | TRBV20-1 | 11 | many | CSAGQGVKLFF | TGCAGTGCGGGACAGGGAGTAAAACTGTTTTTT
TRBD1 | TRBJ1-2 | TRBV11-2 | 16 | few | CASSPQGSLANYGYTF | TGTGCCAGCAGCCCACAGGGGAGTTTAGCTAACTATGGCTACACCTTC
. | TRBJ2-6 | TRBV28 | 15 | many | CASNLQGSGANVLTF | TGTGCCAGCAATTTACAGGGTTCTGGGGCCAACGTCCTGACTTTC
. | TRBJ1-5 | TRBV24-1 | 15 | once | CATSDSGTPNQPQHF | TGTGCCACCAGTGATTCCGGGACACCGAATCAGCCCCAGCATTTT
TRBD1 | TRBJ1-2 | TRBV3-1 | 14 | many | CASSRQGAGDGYTF | TGTGCCAGCAGTCGACAGGGGGCCGGGGATGGCTACACCTTC
. | TRBJ1-2 | TRBV20-1 | 12 | . | CSVVGRADGYTF | TGCAGTGTAGTAGGTCGGGCGGATGGCTACACCTTC
TRBD1 | TRBJ1-6 | TRBV19 | 15 | many | CASKPSTGGQSPLHF | TGTGCCAGTAAACCTTCCACAGGGGGTCAATCACCCCTCCACTTT
. | TRBJ1-1 | TRBV2 | 13 | medium-sized | CASRVAQGTEAFF | TGTGCCAGCAGAGTCGCTCAGGGGACTGAAGCTTTCTTT
. | TRBJ1-3 | TRBV7-2 | 14 | . | CASSLGVTGNTIYF | TGTGCCAGCAGCTTAGGGGTGACTGGAAACACCATATATTTT
TRBD1 | TRBJ2-1 | TRBV4-2 | 16 | many | CASSQVYRGKGNEQFF | TGTGCCAGCAGCCAGGTTTACAGGGGGAAGGGAAATGAGCAGTTCTTC
TRBD2 | TRBJ2-1 | TRBV15 | 16 | . | CATSRGGRGDYNEQFF | TGTGCCACCAGCAGGGGCGGGAGGGGTGACTACAATGAGCAGTTCTTC
. | TRBJ2-7 | TRBV28 | 14 | . | CASSLGLVSYEQYF | TGTGCCAGCAGTCTAGGTCTGGTCTCCTACGAGCAGTACTTC
. | TRBJ1-1 | TRBV29-1 | 14 | . | CSVRPGRSNTEAFF | TGCAGCGTACGTCCCGGACGGTCGAACACTGAAGCTTTCTTT
. | TRBJ2-2 | TRBV9 | 15 | many | CASSVALWGTGELFF | TGTGCCAGCAGCGTAGCCCTCTGGGGGACCGGGGAGCTGTTTTTT
TRBD2 | TRBJ2-3 | TRBV10-3 | 16 | . | CAIRDSPGLDTDTQYF | TGTGCCATCAGGGATTCTCCCGGACTAGACACAGATACGCAGTATTTT
TRBD1 | TRBJ1-2 | TRBV10-3 | 14 | . | CATTGQEFYYGYTF | TGTGCCACCACGGGACAGGAGTTTTACTATGGCTACACCTTC
. | TRBJ1-6 | TRBV11-2 | 17 | many | CASSLGTGGILNSPLHF | TGTGCCAGCAGCTTAGGTACGGGCGGGATACTGAATTCACCCCTCCACTTT
TRBD1 | TRBJ1-1 | TRBV7-2 | 13 | many | CASVGTAFTEAFF | TGTGCCAGCGTAGGGACAGCGTTCACTGAAGCTTTCTTT
. | TRBJ2-2 | TRBV27 | 14 | . | CASSPGLEGGELFF | TGTGCCAGCAGTCCCGGACTCGAGGGTGGGGAGCTGTTTTTT
. | TRBJ2-7 | TRBV7-6 | 13 | . | CASSDRRTYEQYF | TGTGCCAGCAGCGACCGCCGTACCTACGAGCAGTACTTC
. | TRBJ1-5 | TRBV10-2 | 11 | . | CASTRTRHQHF | TGCGCCAGCACCCGGACAAGGCACCAGCATTTT
TRBD2 | TRBJ2-3 | TRBV3-1 | 16 | few | CASSPTGGGSTDTQYF | TGTGCCAGCAGCCCCACGGGAGGGGGGAGCACAGATACGCAGTATTTT
TRBD1 | TRBJ1-6 | TRBV19 | 16 | . | CASSIHTGGNNSPLHF | TGTGCCAGTAGTATCCACACAGGGGGCAATAATTCACCCCTCCACTTT
TRBD1 | TRBJ1-5 | TRBV6-2/TRBV6-3 | 12 | many | CAGGTGSQPQHF | TGTGCCGGTGGGACAGGGTCTCAGCCCCAGCATTTT